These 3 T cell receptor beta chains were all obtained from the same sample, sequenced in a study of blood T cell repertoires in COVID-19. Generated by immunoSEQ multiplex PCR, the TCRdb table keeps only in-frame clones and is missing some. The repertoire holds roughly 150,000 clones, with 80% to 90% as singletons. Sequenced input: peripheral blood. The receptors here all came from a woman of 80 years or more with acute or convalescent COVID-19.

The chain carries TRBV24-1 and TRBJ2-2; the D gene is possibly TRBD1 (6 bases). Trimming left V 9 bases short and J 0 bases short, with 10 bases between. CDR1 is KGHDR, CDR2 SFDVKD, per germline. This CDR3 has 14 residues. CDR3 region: CATSRGANTGELFF. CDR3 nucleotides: TGTGCCACCTCCAGGGGAGCGAACACCGGGGAGCTGTTTTTT.

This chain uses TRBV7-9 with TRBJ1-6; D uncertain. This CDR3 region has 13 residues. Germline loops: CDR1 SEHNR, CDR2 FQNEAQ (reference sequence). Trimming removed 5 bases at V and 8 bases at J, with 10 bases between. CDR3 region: CASSPEDYSPLHF. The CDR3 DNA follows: TGTGCCAGCAGCCCGGAGGATTATTCACCCCTCCACTTT. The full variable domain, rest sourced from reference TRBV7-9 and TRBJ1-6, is DTGVSQNPRHKITKRGQNVTFRCDPISEHNRLYWYRQTLGQGPEFLTYFQNEAQLEKSRLLSDRFSAERPKGSFSTLEIQRTEQGDSAMYLCASSPEDYSPLHFGNGTRLTVT.

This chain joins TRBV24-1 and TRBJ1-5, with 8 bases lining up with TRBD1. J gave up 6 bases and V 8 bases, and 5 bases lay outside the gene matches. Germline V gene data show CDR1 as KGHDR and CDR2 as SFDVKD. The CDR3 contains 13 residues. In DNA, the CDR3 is TGTGCCACCACAGGGGGCGCGGGTCAGCCCCAGCATTTT. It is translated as CATTGGAGQPQHF.